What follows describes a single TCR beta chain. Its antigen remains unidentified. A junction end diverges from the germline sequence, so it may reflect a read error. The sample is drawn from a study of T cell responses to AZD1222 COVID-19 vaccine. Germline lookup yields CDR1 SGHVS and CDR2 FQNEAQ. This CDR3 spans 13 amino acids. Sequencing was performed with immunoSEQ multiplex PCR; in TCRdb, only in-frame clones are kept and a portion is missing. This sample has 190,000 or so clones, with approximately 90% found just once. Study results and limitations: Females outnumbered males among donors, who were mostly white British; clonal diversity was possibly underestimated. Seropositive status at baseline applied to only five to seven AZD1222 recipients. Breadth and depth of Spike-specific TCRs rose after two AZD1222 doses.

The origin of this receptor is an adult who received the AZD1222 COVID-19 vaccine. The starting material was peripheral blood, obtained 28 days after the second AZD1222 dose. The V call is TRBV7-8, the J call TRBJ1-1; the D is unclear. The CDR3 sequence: CASSLDLNTKAFF. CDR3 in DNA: TGTGCCAGCAGCTTAGATTTGAACACTAAAGCTTTCTTT.